One and the same sample provided the 17 T cell receptor beta chains below, sequenced in a study of vaccination effects on CD4 cells after COVID-19. Prior to sequencing, the ViraFEST assay stimulated PBMC with viral peptide pools, which expanded the antigen-specific CD4+ T cells. CD4+ T cells were isolated after 10 days of culture. Participants were given two doses of BNT162b2 or mRNA-1273 vaccine. Repertoires were generated with immunoSEQ multiplex PCR, while TCRdb's copy carries only in-frame clones and drops some. Of under 35,000 clones in the sample, approximately 71% were seen once. The antigens for these receptors are not known. The starting material was CD4+ T cells from PBMCs cultured with HCoV-NL63 spike peptides, obtained after COVID-19 vaccination. The receptors stem from a human donor who received a COVID-19 vaccine.

V gene TRBV3-1 (or the pseudogene TRBV3-2) combines with J gene TRBJ1-1; D is perhaps TRBD1 (5 bases). The CDR3 covers 15 residues. Germline lookup yields CDR1 LGHDT and CDR2 YNNKEL (reference sequence). Trimming took off 2 bases at V and 1 base at J, with 11 bases between the two ends. CDR3 protein: CASSQLPGGNTEAFF. Here the CDR3 DNA reads TGTGCCAGCAGCCAACTCCCCGGGGGGAACACTGAAGCTTTCTTT.

This clone was counted only a few times. The chain joins TRBV29-1 to TRBJ2-2, with 10 nucleotides matching TRBD2. V shed 7 bases and J 7 bases; nucleotides not matched to a gene: 15. The CDR3 has 16 residues. In germline, CDR1 is SQVTM, CDR2 ANQGSEA. CDR3 DNA sequence: TGCAGCGGTGGCAGCGGCCAGCGGGGGGGCAACGGGGAGCTGTTTTTT. Residues: CSGGSGQRGGNGELFF.

V gene TRBV10-3 combines with J gene TRBJ1-5, with D unresolved. The CDR3 consists of 13 residues. CDR1 ENHRY and CDR2 SYGVKD come from the germline V gene. Between the trimmed V and J ends, which lost 2 bases and 7 bases, there was a span of 9 bases. The CDR3, as DNA: TGTGCCATCAGTGAGGGGGTCGTGCAGCCCCAGCATTTT. The encoded protein is CAISEGVVQPQHF.

V usage is TRBV12-3 or TRBV12-4 and J usage is TRBJ2-2; unclear D gene. V lost 8 bases and J lost 4, with 5 bases in between. The CDR3 extends over 11 amino acids. CDR3 amino acids: CASGATGELFF. The DNA for the CDR3 is TGTGCCAGCGGAGCCACCGGGGAGCTGTTTTTT.

V usage is TRBV18 and J usage is TRBJ2-1, with 9 bases fitting TRBD2. This CDR3 is 15 amino acids long. J lost 3 bases, V lost 6 bases, and 6 bases had no gene match. Per germline, CDR1 KGHSH and CDR2 LQKENI. CDR3 residues: CASSPSGGRYNEQFF. The DNA for the CDR3 is TGTGCCAGCTCCCCCAGCGGGGGGCGCTACAATGAGCAGTTCTTC.

This clone is medium-sized in the sample. The chain couples TRBV9 to TRBJ1-2; 8 bases fit TRBD1. Looked up from germline, CDR1 is SGDLS and CDR2 is YYNGEE. The ends lost 5 bases at V and 3 bases at J; junction bases unmatched: 15. The CDR3 length is 17 residues. The CDR3 sequence is CASRNPKADRAHYGYTF. The CDR3 DNA sequence: TGTGCCAGCAGGAACCCAAAAGCGGACAGGGCCCACTATGGCTACACCTTC.

The chain recombines TRBV6-5 with TRBJ2-6, with D perhaps TRBD1 (6 bases). This CDR3 comprises 14 residues. Germline CDR1 is MNHEY and CDR2 is SVGAGI. The V end lost 11 bases, the J end lost 2 bases, and 13 bases lay between the germline ends. In DNA, the CDR3 is TGTGCCGGAGACCAGGGGCCTGGGGCCAACGTCCTGACTTTC. Its protein is CAGDQGPGANVLTF.

The V call is TRBV5-1, the J call TRBJ2-5; D is perhaps TRBD1 or TRBD2 (5 bases each). V was clipped by 4 bases and J by 8 bases, with 21 bases between them. CDR3 length: 15 residues. Germline lookup yields CDR1 SGHRS and CDR2 YFSETQ. This CDR3 reads CASSLSRGPRATQYF. In nucleotides, the CDR3 is TGCGCCAGCAGCCTCTCAAGGGGACCCCGGGCCACCCAGTACTTC. Full variable domain (rest looked up from reference TRBV5-1 and TRBJ2-5): KAGVTQTPRYLIKTRGQQVTLSCSPISGHRSVSWYQQTPGQGLQFLFEYFSETQRNKGNFPGRFSGRQFSNSRSEMNVSTLELGDSALYLCASSLSRGPRATQYFGPGTRLLVL.

In this sample, this clone turned up a few times. The V gene is TRBV5-6, the J gene TRBJ2-7, with 7 bases matching TRBD1. V was pared by 1 base and J by 0 bases, with 7 bases of the junction left unmatched. This CDR3 comprises 16 residues. Germline values: CDR1 SGHDT, CDR2 YYEEEE. The CDR3 nucleotides read TGTGCCAGCAGCTTGTATGGTGACAGGGCCTCCTACGAGCAGTACTTC. It specifies CASSLYGDRASYEQYF.

This clone has just one count. The CDR3 DNA reads as TGTGCCAGCAGTGAGTCGTACCATAACTATGGCTACACCTTC. The encoded protein is CASSESYHNYGYTF. The V and J genes are TRBV6-1 and TRBJ1-2; no reliable D call. V gave up 3 bases and J gave up 1 base, with 9 bases separating them. The CDR3 has 14 residues. CDR1 and CDR2 (germline): MNHNS, SASEGT.

The rearrangement joins TRBV2 to TRBJ2-3; no firm D call. CDR3 length: 15 residues. In germline, CDR1 is SNHLY, CDR2 FYNNEI. The ends were cut back, 6 bases at V and 6 bases at J, with 19 bases in the middle. The CDR3 loop is CASSFRGGVGDTQYF. The CDR3 bases are TGTGCCAGCAGCTTCCGAGGCGGAGTAGGGGATACGCAGTATTTT.

The chain couples TRBV7-9 to TRBJ2-1; 8 nucleotides line up with TRBD2. Trimming cost V 0 bases and J 9 bases; bases outside gene matches: 13. The CDR3 is 17 amino acids. Germline CDR1 reads SEHNR; CDR2 reads FQNEAQ (reference sequence). CDR3 protein: CASSLAKDSGSGVEQFF. CDR3 bases: TGTGCCAGCAGCTTAGCGAAGGACAGCGGGAGCGGGGTTGAGCAGTTCTTC.

The chain links TRBV6-4 to TRBJ2-6; D is undetermined. Germline CDR1 reads MRHNA; CDR2 reads SNTAGT. The CDR3 extends over 16 amino acids. V was trimmed by 0 bases and J by 3 bases, leaving 9 bases between them. The CDR3 sequence is CASSDSRGSGANVLTF. The CDR3 region has the DNA TGTGCCAGCAGTGACTCCAGAGGCAGTGGGGCCAACGTCCTGACTTTC.

This clone was counted once. The genes are TRBV19 and TRBJ2-5; 10 positions agree with TRBD1. V was clipped by 5 bases and J by 3 bases; unmatched bases: 9. CDR3 length: 16 amino acids. Germline CDR1 is LNHDA and CDR2 is SQIVND (reference sequence). CDR3 region: CASSVLSGTGEETQYF. The CDR3 bases are TGTGCCAGTAGTGTATTGTCCGGGACAGGGGAAGAGACCCAGTACTTC.

The genes are TRBV3-1 (or the pseudogene TRBV3-2) and TRBJ2-7; D is undetermined. Trimming cost V 0 bases and J 3 bases, with 0 bases left between them. Germline assignment: CDR1 LGHDT and CDR2 YNNKEL (reference sequence). The CDR3 length is 11 residues. The CDR3 loop reads CASSQDYEQYF. For the CDR3, the DNA is TGTGCCAGCAGCCAAGACTACGAGCAGTACTTC.

The chain employs TRBV20-1 and TRBJ2-2; D not certain. The germline CDR1 and CDR2 sequences are DFQATT and SNEGSKA (reference sequence). There are 14 residues in the CDR3. Trimming pared 3 bases from V and 4 bases from J, leaving 12 bases between. The chain's CDR3 is CSASRGGRTGELFF. DNA of the CDR3: TGCAGTGCTAGTCGTGGTGGTCGCACCGGGGAGCTGTTTTTT.

The J gene is TRBJ2-1, the V gene TRBV11-2; no definite D call. V lost 5 bases and J 7 bases, leaving 9 bases between the germline ends. Germline V gene lookup returns CDR1 SGHAT and CDR2 FQNNGV. CDR3 length equals 12 residues. The CDR3 spells CASSRSRNEQFF. In nucleotides, the CDR3 is TGTGCCAGCAGCCGCAGCAGGAATGAGCAGTTCTTC.